The 29 T cell receptor beta chains listed next were all sequenced from one sample in a study of graft-versus-host responses after intestinal transplantation. Their recognized antigens are unknown. The repertoire was sequenced with immunoSEQ multiplex PCR; TCRdb's copy has only in-frame clones and lacks some. The table records some 87,000 clones, roughly 92% of them present only once. The sample was unstimulated CD4+ T cells sorted from spleen or lymph node cells, taken before intestinal transplant. These receptors originate from a human donor who received an intestinal transplant.

The rearrangement uses TRBV5-1 and TRBJ2-7; 10 bases are shared with TRBD2. Losses at the gene ends were 1 base for V and 4 bases for J; bases not matched to a gene: 8. This CDR3 has 16 residues. Germline V gene lookup returns CDR1 SGHRS and CDR2 YFSETQ. The CDR3 reads CASSLWLAGEAYEQYF. CDR3 coding DNA: TGCGCCAGCAGCTTGTGGCTAGCGGGAGAGGCTTACGAGCAGTACTTC.

This chain connects TRBV5-4 to TRBJ2-7; D is uncertain. The CDR3 runs 15 residues. V lost 0 bases and J 4 bases, leaving 14 bases between the germline ends. Germline V gene data show CDR1 as SGHNT and CDR2 as YYREEE (reference sequence). The CDR3 region has the DNA TGTGCCAGCAGCTTGGACTCGGTTACCTTTTACGAGCAGTACTTC. Its translation is CASSLDSVTFYEQYF.

V and J are TRBV19 and TRBJ1-1; D is undetermined. The V end was cut by 1 base, the J end by 0 bases, with 15 bases between. Germline CDR1 LNHDA, CDR2 SQIVND (reference sequence). The CDR3 totals 17 residues. This CDR3 is CASSIVTPLPMNTEAFF. In nucleotides, the CDR3 is TGTGCCAGTAGTATAGTCACACCCTTACCCATGAACACTGAAGCTTTCTTT.

The chain carries TRBV10-2 and TRBJ2-5; D is unclear. This CDR3 is 13 amino acids long. The germline V gene has CDR1 WSHSY and CDR2 SAAADI. V shed 2 bases and J shed 1 base, with 5 bases lying between them. CDR3 sequence: CASSEAVQETQYF. The CDR3 DNA follows: TGCGCCAGCAGTGAGGCAGTCCAAGAGACCCAGTACTTC.

V is TRBV5-6 and J is TRBJ1-5; 7 bases match TRBD1. Germline assignment: CDR1 SGHDT and CDR2 YYEEEE. With 4 bases clipped from V and 7 bases from J, the junction kept 5 bases outside the gene matches. The CDR3 totals 13 residues. The CDR3 DNA follows: TGTGCCAGCAGCCCGACAGGGAGGCAGCCCCAGCATTTT. Its translation: CASSPTGRQPQHF. The whole variable domain, filled in from reference TRBV5-6 and TRBJ1-5, reads DAGVTQSPTHLIKTRGQQVTLRCSPKSGHDTVSWYQQALGQGPQFIFQYYEEEERQRGNFPDRFSGHQFPNYSSELNVNALLLGDSALYLCASSPTGRQPQHFGDGTRLSIL.

This clone occurred once. The V and J genes are TRBV27 and TRBJ2-2; D not certain. V lost 6 bases and J 0 bases, leaving 14 bases between the germline ends. In germline, CDR1 is MNHEY, CDR2 SMNVEV (reference sequence). The CDR3 totals 16 residues. This CDR3 reads CASSLISAANTGELFF. CDR3 bases: TGTGCCAGCAGCTTGATTTCTGCGGCGAACACCGGGGAGCTGTTTTTT.

Notes on this clone: Compared with germline, one end of the junction differs, possibly owing to a read error. The V and J genes are TRBV7-2 and TRBJ1-1; the match to TRBD1 covers 8 bases. The germline CDR1 and CDR2 sequences are SGHTA and FQGNSA. This CDR3 contains 15 residues. CDR3 amino acids: CASSLSQGAYTKAFF. The DNA for the CDR3 is TGTGCCAGCAGCTTATCCCAGGGGGCTTACACTAAAGCTTTCTTT.

This clone was seen only a few times. The rearrangement uses TRBV5-1 and TRBJ2-1; D gene ambiguous. CDR1 SGHRS and CDR2 YFSETQ come from the germline V gene. The CDR3 has 12 residues. V lost 4 bases, J lost 5 bases, and 7 bases lay in between. Written as DNA, the CDR3 is TGCGCCAGCAGCCCCTTAAACAATGAGCAGTTCTTC. Translation gives CASSPLNNEQFF. Looking up the rest from reference TRBV5-1 and TRBJ2-1 gives the full variable domain: KAGVTQTPRYLIKTRGQQVTLSCSPISGHRSVSWYQQTPGQGLQFLFEYFSETQRNKGNFPGRFSGRQFSNSRSEMNVSTLELGDSALYLCASSPLNNEQFFGPGTRLTVL.

The chain has TRBV28 and TRBJ2-7; the D gene is possibly TRBD1 (6 bases). Trimming stripped 4 bases from V and 4 bases from J, with 20 bases between. Germline values: CDR1 MDHEN, CDR2 SYDVKM. The CDR3 sequence is 16 residues long. The CDR3 DNA sequence: TGTGCCAGCAGTTCCCCCCTGGGCAGGGACAAATACGAGCAGTACTTC. This codes for CASSSPLGRDKYEQYF.

The rearrangement uses TRBV19 and TRBJ2-1; 7 nucleotides match TRBD2. V lost 6 bases, J lost 6 bases, and 11 bases stayed unmatched. CDR1 and CDR2 (germline): LNHDA, SQIVND (reference sequence). The CDR3 is 15 residues long. The CDR3 sequence is CASSTGLGPGNEQFF. The DNA of the CDR3 is TGTGCCAGTAGCACAGGACTAGGTCCTGGCAATGAGCAGTTCTTC. The variable domain in full, completed from reference TRBV19 and TRBJ2-1, reads DGGITQSPKYLFRKEGQNVTLSCEQNLNHDAMYWYRQDPGQGLRLIYYSQIVNDFQKGDIAEGYSVSREKKESFPLTVTSAQKNPTAFYLCASSTGLGPGNEQFFGPGTRLTVL.

The V gene is TRBV4-2, the J gene TRBJ1-2, with TRBD1 identical over 8 bases. The CDR3 contains 17 residues. Germline CDR1 is LGHNA and CDR2 is YNFKEQ. J was trimmed by 2 bases and V by 0 bases; bases with no gene match: 8. CDR3 residues: CASSQDLGTGGNYGYTF. The CDR3 DNA reads TGTGCCAGCAGCCAAGATTTAGGAACAGGGGGGAACTATGGCTACACCTTC.

The gene calls are TRBV27 and TRBJ1-2; no reliable D call. The CDR3 is 14 amino acids. Germline V gives CDR1 MNHEY, CDR2 SMNVEV (reference sequence). Deletions cut 0 bases from V and 7 bases from J, with 12 bases between. In DNA, the CDR3 is TGTGCCAGCAGTTTATCGGTCCGGGAAAGTGGCTACACCTTC. This sequence encodes CASSLSVRESGYTF.

The chain links TRBV4-1 to TRBJ1-6, with D perhaps TRBD1 (5 bases). The ends were cut back, 5 bases at V and 7 bases at J, with 9 bases in the middle. The germline gives CDR1 MGHRA, CDR2 YSYEKL. The CDR3 runs 13 residues. The CDR3, as DNA: TGCGCCAGCAGCACCAACAGGAATTCACCCCTCCACTTT. This codes for CASSTNRNSPLHF.

The chain employs TRBV2 and TRBJ1-6; D perhaps matches TRBD1 (5 bases). V lost 8 bases to trimming and J lost 6 bases, with 11 bases between them. This CDR3 spans 13 amino acids. Germline-derived CDR1 and CDR2 are SNHLY and FYNNEI. The CDR3 loop is CASEGISNSPLHF. The CDR3 nucleotides are TGTGCCAGCGAGGGGATCTCTAATTCACCCCTCCACTTT.

The V and J genes are TRBV29-1 and TRBJ1-2; 8 nucleotides line up with TRBD1. Germline V lookup: CDR1 SQVTM, CDR2 ANQGSEA. The V and J ends lost 6 bases and 8 bases, in that order; junction bases with no gene match: 20. This CDR3 is 16 amino acids long. The CDR3 sequence is CSVVSGDRQGAKGYTF. Here the CDR3 DNA reads TGCAGCGTCGTCTCAGGGGATCGGCAGGGGGCAAAAGGCTACACCTTC.

V usage is TRBV5-1 and J usage is TRBJ2-1; D unresolved. The CDR3 runs to 16 residues. Between the trimmed V and J ends, which lost 1 base and 5 bases, there was a span of 16 bases. CDR1 is SGHRS, CDR2 YFSETQ, per germline. This CDR3 is CASSLSPINKNNEQFF. The CDR3 nucleotides are TGCGCCAGCAGCTTGTCCCCCATCAACAAAAACAATGAGCAGTTCTTC.

This chain connects TRBV6-5 to TRBJ1-2; 7 nucleotides line up with TRBD1. This CDR3 spans 15 amino acids. Germline V CDR1 and CDR2: MNHEY, SVGAGI. V shed 2 bases and J 7 bases; nucleotides not matched to a gene: 10. The CDR3 region has the DNA TGTGCCAGCAGTTACGGGTTGCTCAGGGGGGGTGGCTACACCTTC. This encodes CASSYGLLRGGGYTF.

The count of this clone is one. For the CDR3, the DNA is TGTGCCAGCAGCCCCTGCGAAAACAGGGTGGATTCACCCCTCCACTTT. Its translation is CASSPCENRVDSPLHF. This chain links TRBV6-8 with TRBJ1-6; TRBD1 is a possible D gene (6 bases). CDR1 is MNHGY and CDR2 is SAAAGT in the germline V gene. The CDR3 loop spans 16 amino acids. Trimming shortened V by 6 bases and J by 8 bases, and 20 bases separated the two germline ends.

The genes are TRBV9 and TRBJ2-1; possible D gene TRBD1, 6 bases. Deletions cut 5 bases from V and 6 bases from J, with 9 bases between. The CDR3 sequence is 12 residues long. Germline V lookup: CDR1 SGDLS, CDR2 YYNGEE. The CDR3 DNA reads as TGTGCCAGCAGTTCAGGGGTCAATGAGCAGTTCTTC. As protein: CASSSGVNEQFF.

The V call is TRBV30, the J call TRBJ2-3; 10 nucleotides match TRBD2. CDR1 is GTSNPN, CDR2 SVGIG, per germline (reference sequence). CDR3 length: 14 amino acids. V shed 5 bases and J 7 bases; nucleotides not matched to a gene: 9. The CDR3 sequence is CAWGPSGRLYTQYF. CDR3 DNA sequence: TGTGCCTGGGGTCCTAGCGGGAGACTTTATACGCAGTATTTT.

The J gene is TRBJ2-4, the V gene TRBV6-5; 7 positions match TRBD2. The CDR3 is made up of 16 amino acids. V was pared by 0 bases and J by 0 bases, with 2 bases of the junction left unmatched. Germline loops: CDR1 MNHEY, CDR2 SVGAGI. The CDR3 loop reads CASSYSGGVAKNIQYF. The CDR3 nucleotides are TGTGCCAGCAGTTACTCTGGGGGGGTAGCCAAAAACATTCAGTACTTC.

J is TRBJ1-6 and V is TRBV5-5; 12 positions match TRBD1. The CDR3 runs to 19 residues. CDR1 is SGHKS, CDR2 YYEKEE, per germline (reference sequence). Losses at the gene ends were 2 bases for V and 0 bases for J; bases not matched to a gene: 6. CDR3 DNA: TGTGCCAGCAGCTTAACCGGGACAGGGGGCTACTCCTATAATTCACCCCTCCACTTT. Amino acids: CASSLTGTGGYSYNSPLHF. The full variable domain, completed using reference TRBV5-5 and TRBJ1-6, is DAGVTQSPTHLIKTRGQQVTLRCSPISGHKSVSWYQQVLGQGPQFIFQYYEKEERGRGNFPDRFSARQFPNYSSELNVNALLLGDSALYLCASSLTGTGGYSYNSPLHFGNGTRLTVT.

The chain couples TRBV10-3 to TRBJ2-1; 9 nucleotides line up with TRBD1. The CDR3 sequence is 19 residues long. V was pared by 6 bases and J by 2 bases, with 17 bases of the junction left unmatched. Per the germline V gene, CDR1 is ENHRY and CDR2 is SYGVKD. CDR3 coding DNA: TGTGCCATCAGCCCCCATGGGGGGCGACAGGGGGAAGCCTACAATGAGCAGTTCTTC. Amino acids: CAISPHGGRQGEAYNEQFF.

This chain uses TRBV27 with TRBJ1-5; the match to TRBD1 covers 8 bases. CDR1 and CDR2 from the germline V gene are MNHEY and SMNVEV (reference sequence). The CDR3 covers 14 residues. Germline trimming cut 7 bases from V and 4 bases from J; bases unmatched to any gene: 6. CDR3 DNA sequence: TGTGCCAGCAAGAAGGACAGGGATAATCAGCCCCAGCATTTT. Encoded protein: CASKKDRDNQPQHF.

The J gene is TRBJ2-1, the V gene TRBV30, with TRBD1 identical over 11 bases. The CDR3 extends over 15 amino acids. Trimming cost V 1 base and J 8 bases; bases outside gene matches: 7. The germline CDR1 and CDR2 sequences are GTSNPN and SVGIG (reference sequence). The CDR3 nucleotides are TGTGCCTGGAGTGACGGACAGGGGGCGTGGGATGAGCAGTTCTTC. This codes for CAWSDGQGAWDEQFF.

The genes are TRBV5-6 and TRBJ2-7; D gene uncertain. Trimming took 4 bases from V and 3 from J, leaving 5 bases between them. Germline V gene sequence: CDR1 SGHDT, CDR2 YYEEEE. The CDR3 totals 11 residues. CDR3 bases: TGTGCCAGCAGCACCAGCTACGAGCAGTACTTC. It is translated as CASSTSYEQYF.

V gene TRBV6-1 combines with J gene TRBJ1-2, with TRBD1 as a possible D gene (5 bases). CDR3 length: 13 amino acids. Trimming removed 4 bases from V and 6 bases from J, with 12 bases in between. Germline V gives CDR1 MNHNS, CDR2 SASEGT. DNA of the CDR3: TGTGCCAGCAGTGGGTGGGGGTCGGATGGCTACACCTTC. It specifies CASSGWGSDGYTF.

This sequence joins TRBV5-1 and TRBJ1-4; the D gene is possibly TRBD1 (6 bases). Trimming removed 5 bases from V and 3 bases from J, with 11 bases in between. This CDR3 contains 14 residues. Germline V gives CDR1 SGHRS, CDR2 YFSETQ. The CDR3 is CASSTGQPNEKLFF. The CDR3 nucleotides read TGCGCCAGCAGTACCGGACAGCCTAATGAAAAACTGTTTTTT.

This clone was counted a few times. This chain joins TRBV5-1 and TRBJ1-2; 9 nucleotides align to TRBD1. The trim removed 5 bases at V and 3 bases at J, leaving 11 bases unmatched. CDR1 and CDR2 (germline): SGHRS, YFSETQ. The CDR3 length is 16 residues. The CDR3 spells CASRGGKTGGYYGYTF. The CDR3 DNA reads TGCGCCAGCAGAGGTGGGAAGACAGGGGGGTACTATGGCTACACCTTC.